Presented here are 9 T cell receptor beta chains from one specimen sequenced in a study of CD8 T cells in ankylosing spondylitis. TCRdb processed the 5' RACE reads anew with MiXCR; each CDR3 protein has one entry. In the table there are 200,000 to 250,000 distinct CDR3 sequences, about 11% of which are singletons. Sequencing was performed on blood, either unsorted or a sorted T cell fraction (not recorded which). These receptor sequences come from a male donor with ankylosing spondylitis or in good health (not recorded which).

The gene calls are TRBV6-5 and TRBJ1-1, with 8 bases aligning to TRBD1. Unmatched junction bases numbered 5, after V lost 4 bases and J lost 1 base. The CDR3 loop spans 15 amino acids. In germline, CDR1 is MNHEY, CDR2 SVGAGI. The chain's CDR3 is CASSSTDRGNTEAFF. The CDR3 DNA follows: TGTGCCAGCAGTTCCACCGACAGGGGGAACACTGAAGCTTTCTTT.

This clonotype came up a few times. The chain employs TRBV11-2 and TRBJ1-2; 8 bases line up with TRBD1. With 4 bases clipped from V and 7 bases from J, the junction kept 11 bases outside the gene matches. CDR1 and CDR2 (germline): SGHAT, FQNNGV. The CDR3 has 15 residues. The CDR3 spells CASSSDRGSMGGYTF. CDR3 coding DNA: TGTGCCAGCAGCTCCGACAGGGGATCAATGGGTGGCTACACCTTC. Variable domain in full (rest from reference TRBV11-2 and TRBJ1-2): EAGVAQSPRYKIIEKRQSVAFWCNPISGHATLYWYQQILGQGPKLLIQFQNNGVVDDSQLPKDRFSAERLKGVDSTLKIQPAKLEDSAVYLCASSSDRGSMGGYTFGSGTRLTVV.

At least ten counts were recorded for this clonotype. The CDR3 bases are TGCGCCAGCAGCTTGTCGGGGGGGTCCTACGAGCAGTACTTC. It translates to CASSLSGGSYEQYF. V usage is TRBV5-1 and J usage is TRBJ2-7; TRBD2 matches 8 bases. With 1 base clipped from V and 1 base from J, the junction kept 1 base outside the gene matches. This CDR3 comprises 14 residues. Germline V lookup: CDR1 SGHRS, CDR2 YFSETQ.

This clonotype was found many times. V and J are TRBV15 and TRBJ1-2; 9 bases match TRBD1. The CDR3 has 13 amino acids. After removal of 4 bases from V and 5 bases from J, the junction contained 2 bases not matched to a gene. CDR1 is LNHNV and CDR2 is YYDKDF in the germline V gene (reference sequence). The CDR3 is CATSKTGGYGYTF. DNA of the CDR3: TGTGCCACCAGCAAGACAGGGGGGTATGGCTACACCTTC.

This clonotype was picked up many times. The chain has TRBV5-1 and TRBJ2-3, with D possibly being TRBD1 or TRBD2 (6 bases each). Germline lookup yields CDR1 SGHRS and CDR2 YFSETQ. Trimming removed 10 bases at V and 6 bases at J, with 21 bases between. The CDR3 loop spans 14 amino acids. CDR3 sequence reads: CASYDLGGSDTQYF. Here the CDR3 DNA reads TGCGCCTCCTACGACCTAGGGGGGTCGGATACGCAGTATTTT.

There are many counts of this clonotype. This sequence joins TRBV20-1 and TRBJ2-3, with 11 nucleotides matching TRBD2. The CDR3 covers 18 residues. Germline loops: CDR1 DFQATT, CDR2 SNEGSKA (reference sequence). Trimming cost V 0 bases and J 0 bases; bases outside gene matches: 8. CDR3 in amino acids: CSARELASGRPSTDTQYF. CDR3 coding DNA: TGCAGTGCTAGAGAGTTGGCTAGCGGGAGGCCTAGCACAGATACGCAGTATTTT.

At least ten counts were recorded for this clonotype. This chain connects TRBV20-1 to TRBJ2-4, with D perhaps TRBD1 (6 bases). The V end was cut by 5 bases, the J end by 7 bases, with 12 bases between. Per the germline V gene, CDR1 is DFQATT and CDR2 is SNEGSKA (reference sequence). This CDR3 has 12 amino acids. The DNA for the CDR3 is TGCAGTGCTTTACAGGGATTGAACATTCAGTACTTC. The encoded protein is CSALQGLNIQYF.

This clonotype has a count of ten or more. The chain carries TRBV12-3 or TRBV12-4 and TRBJ1-1, with D possibly matching TRBD1 (6 bases). V was clipped by 5 bases and J by 1 base, with 8 bases between them. The CDR3 totals 13 residues. The DNA for the CDR3 is TGTGCCAGCAGTAAGACAGGGAACACTGAAGCTTTCTTT. It translates to CASSKTGNTEAFF.

This sequence joins TRBV11-2 and TRBJ2-1, with D possibly TRBD1 on 6 matching bases. Germline assignment: CDR1 SGHAT and CDR2 FQNNGV. V was clipped by 5 bases and J by 10 bases, with 12 bases between them. This CDR3 is built from 12 residues. This CDR3 is CASSVGQNEQFF. The CDR3 nucleotides read TGTGCCAGCAGCGTCGGACAGAACGAGCAGTTCTTC.